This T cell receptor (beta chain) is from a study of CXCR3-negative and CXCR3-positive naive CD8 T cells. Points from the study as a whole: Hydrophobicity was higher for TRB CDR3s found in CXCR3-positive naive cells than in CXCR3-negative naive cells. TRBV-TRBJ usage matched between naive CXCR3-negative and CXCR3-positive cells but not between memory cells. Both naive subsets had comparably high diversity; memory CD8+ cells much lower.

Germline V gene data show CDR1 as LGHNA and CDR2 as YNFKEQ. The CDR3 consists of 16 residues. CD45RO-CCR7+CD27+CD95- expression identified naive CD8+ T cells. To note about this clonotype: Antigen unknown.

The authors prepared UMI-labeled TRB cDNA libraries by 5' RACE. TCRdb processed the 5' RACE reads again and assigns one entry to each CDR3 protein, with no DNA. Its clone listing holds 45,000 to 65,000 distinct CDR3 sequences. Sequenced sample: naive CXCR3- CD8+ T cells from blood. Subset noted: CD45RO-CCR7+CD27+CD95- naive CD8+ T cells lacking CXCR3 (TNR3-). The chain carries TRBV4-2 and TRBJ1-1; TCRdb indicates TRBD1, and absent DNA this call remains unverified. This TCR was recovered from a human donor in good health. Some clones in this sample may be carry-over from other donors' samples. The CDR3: CASSQEAWASGTEAFF.